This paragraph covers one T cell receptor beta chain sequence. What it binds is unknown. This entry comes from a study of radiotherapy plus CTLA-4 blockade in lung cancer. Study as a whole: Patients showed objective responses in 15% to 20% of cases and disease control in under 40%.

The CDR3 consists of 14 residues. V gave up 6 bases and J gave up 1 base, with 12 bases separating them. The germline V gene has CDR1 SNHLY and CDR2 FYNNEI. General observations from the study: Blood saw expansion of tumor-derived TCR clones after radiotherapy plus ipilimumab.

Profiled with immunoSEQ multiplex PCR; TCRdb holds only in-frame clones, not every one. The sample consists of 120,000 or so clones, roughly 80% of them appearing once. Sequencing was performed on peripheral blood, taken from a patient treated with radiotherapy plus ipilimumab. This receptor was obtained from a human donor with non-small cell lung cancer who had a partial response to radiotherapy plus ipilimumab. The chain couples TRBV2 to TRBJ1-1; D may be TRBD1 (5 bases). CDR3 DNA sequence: TGTGCCAGCAGACGCCGGGGGACGAACACTGAAGCTTTCTTT. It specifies CASRRRGTNTEAFF.